Listed below are T cell receptor beta chains from one sample, sequenced in a study. TCRdb analysed the RT-PCR reads with MiXCR anew, one entry per CDR3 protein. The sample lists about 700,000 distinct CDR3 sequences, approximately 15% occurring once. The material sequenced was memory CD4+ T cells from blood. These receptors all stem from a female donor in good health, serving as a healthy control. CDR3s include the opening cysteine and the closing phenylalanine or tryptophan. The order of the fields is D gene, J gene, V gene, clone size, CDR3 protein, CDR3 DNA. A D gene is named only where the DNA matches it firmly. A row's size may be missing; if present it is once, few, many or a size class.

TRBD2,TRBJ2-2,TRBV5-1,-,CASSRGEREGQTGELFF,TGCGCCAGCAGCCGAGGGGAGCGGGAGGGCCAAACCGGGGAGCTGTTTTTT
-,TRBJ2-7,TRBV5-6,few,CASSSSGHFSYEQYF,TGTGCCAGCAGCTCCTCGGGACACTTCTCCTACGAGCAGTACTTC
-,TRBJ2-1,TRBV7-8,few,CASSSPRISSYNEQFF,TGTGCCAGCAGCTCCCCGCGGATCAGCTCCTACAATGAGCAGTTCTTC
-,TRBJ2-1,TRBV29-1,-,CSVEAGGGYNEQFF,TGCAGCGTTGAAGCAGGGGGGGGCTACAATGAGCAGTTCTTC
TRBD1,TRBJ1-1,TRBV6-6,many,CASSTGQAGNTEAFF,TGTGCCAGCAGTACGGGACAGGCTGGGAACACTGAAGCTTTCTTT
TRBD1,TRBJ1-4,TRBV3-1,-,CASSLQTQGVDEKLFF,TGTGCCAGCAGCCTACAAACACAGGGGGTGGATGAAAAACTGTTTTTT
TRBD1,TRBJ2-7,TRBV7-2,many,CASSIQQGGFYEQYF,TGTGCCAGCAGCATCCAACAGGGGGGCTTTTACGAGCAGTACTTC
-,TRBJ2-1,TRBV11-2,-,CASSSGGYEQFF,TGTGCCAGCAGCTCCGGGGGTTATGAGCAGTTCTTC
-,TRBJ2-5,TRBV5-4,few,CASSWAGRIGETQYF,TGTGCCAGCAGCTGGGCAGGGCGGATCGGGGAGACCCAGTACTTC
TRBD1,TRBJ2-4,TRBV5-4,-,CASSLDGTGGLNIQYF,TGTGCCAGCAGCTTGGACGGGACAGGGGGACTTAACATTCAGTACTTC
-,TRBJ1-2,TRBV12-3/TRBV12-4,-,CASSLAGVYGYTF,TGTGCCAGCAGTTTAGCAGGGGTATATGGCTACACCTTC